A selection of T cell receptor beta chains follows, all from one sample in a study of T cells after yellow fever vaccination. TCRdb redid the calling of the 5' RACE reads with MiXCR, one entry per CDR3 protein. The repertoire includes about 340,000 distinct CDR3 sequences, roughly 8.7% of them detected once, and approximately 18% sits in the top ten. The specimen was PBMCs, collected on the day of the first yellow fever vaccination. The receptors shown here come from a man aged 18-30 years who received the YFV17D yellow fever vaccine. Both conserved end residues are part of each CDR3. A D gene is named only where the DNA matches it firmly. Size is omitted from some rows. Given values are once, few, many or a class for expanded clones.

j_call d_call clone_size v_call cdr3_nt cdr3_aa
TRBJ2-2 - few TRBV27 TGTGCCAGCAGTTTCGTTCCGCAGACCGGGGAGCTGTTTTTT CASSFVPQTGELFF
TRBJ1-1 TRBD1 few TRBV12-3/TRBV12-4 TGTGCCACCAAACAGGGGGCAGGGAACACTGAAGCTTTCTTT CATKQGAGNTEAFF
TRBJ2-5 TRBD1 - TRBV12-3/TRBV12-4 TGTGCCAGCAGTTTTACAGGGGGCATGGAGACCCAGTACTTC CASSFTGGMETQYF
TRBJ2-3 - few TRBV5-1 TGCGCCAGCAGCCTGGCAGCCCACCAAGATACGCAGTATTTT CASSLAAHQDTQYF
TRBJ1-2 - - TRBV11-2 TGTGCCGGGAGGGGGTTAGCTAACTATGGCTACACCTTC CAGRGLANYGYTF
TRBJ1-4 TRBD1 few TRBV14 TGTGCCAGCAGCCAGACCGGGACAGGGCCTGGAAAACTGTTTTTT CASSQTGTGPGKLFF
TRBJ2-4 TRBD1 few TRBV10-3 TGTGCCATCAGTGAGGTTGGGACAGGCTCCAAAAACATTCAGTACTTC CAISEVGTGSKNIQYF
TRBJ1-1 - few TRBV25-1 TGTGCCAGTTCCGCCGGAGGAGGATACACTGAAGCTTTCTTT CASSAGGGYTEAFF
TRBJ1-2 - - TRBV7-3 TGTGCCAGCAGCCTCTACAGGGTCTATGGCTACACCTTC CASSLYRVYGYTF
TRBJ2-1 - few TRBV11-2 TGTGCCAGCAGCCAACAGGTTGTTTCCTACAATGAGCAGTTCTTC CASSQQVVSYNEQFF
TRBJ2-3 TRBD2 few TRBV11-2 TGTGCCAGCAGCTTAGTAGGGCTAGCGGGGGAGCGCACAGATACGCAGTATTTT CASSLVGLAGERTDTQYF
TRBJ1-4 - few TRBV10-3 TGTGCCATCAGTGAGCCGCTGGACAGCGCTGCAACTAATGAAAAACTGTTTTTT CAISEPLDSAATNEKLFF
TRBJ2-5 - - TRBV28 TGTGCCAGCAGTTTATCTAGTAGTTCAGAGACCCAGTACTTC CASSLSSSSETQYF
TRBJ2-2 - - TRBV7-7 TGTGCTAGCAGACTTACGCCGGGGGGCGCCGGCGGGGAGCTGTTTTTT CASRLTPGGAGGELFF
TRBJ2-3 - few TRBV12-3/TRBV12-4 TGTGCCAGCAGTTTAGCGGGGGGGCCGGGCACAGATACGCAGTATTTT CASSLAGGPGTDTQYF
TRBJ2-7 - - TRBV9 TGTGCCAGCAGCGGAGAGGGGGAGCAGTACTTC CASSGEGEQYF
TRBJ1-1 - - TRBV6-2/TRBV6-3 TGTGCCAGCAGTGACCGCGGGACTGCGAACACTGAAGCTTTCTTT CASSDRGTANTEAFF
TRBJ1-2 - few TRBV4-3 TGCGCCAGCAGCCACGCTACGGACCCTAACTATGGCTACACCTTC CASSHATDPNYGYTF
TRBJ2-3 TRBD1 few TRBV11-2 TGTGCCAGCAGCCGCCGGGACAGGGAGGATACGCAGTATTTT CASSRRDREDTQYF
TRBJ2-1 TRBD1 - TRBV5-1 TGCGCCAGCAGCTTGGGACAGGGGCGAACCAATGAGCAGTTCTTC CASSLGQGRTNEQFF
TRBJ2-7 - many TRBV5-1 TGCGCCAGCAGCTCTGGGACGGGACAAAGGGGTTCGACGCAGTACTTC CASSSGTGQRGSTQYF
TRBJ2-7 TRBD1 - TRBV19 TGTGCCAGTAGTATTTCGACAGGGTCCTACGAGCAGTACTTC CASSISTGSYEQYF
TRBJ1-2 - few TRBV7-2 TGTGCCAGCAGCACCGGGGAAGGGACCAGCTGGGGCTACACCTTC CASSTGEGTSWGYTF
TRBJ2-5 TRBD1 few TRBV6-5 TGTGCCACCAGGGGGGACAGGATGTTACAAGAGACCCAGTACTTC CATRGDRMLQETQYF
TRBJ1-4 - - TRBV27 TGTGCCAGCAGTCCCTCTTTATCCCATGAAAAACTGTTTTTT CASSPSLSHEKLFF
TRBJ2-1 - many TRBV19 TGTGCCAGTAGTATAGCCGAGGGGACCTACAATGAGCAGTTCTTC CASSIAEGTYNEQFF
TRBJ1-5 TRBD1 many TRBV12-3/TRBV12-4 TGTGCCAGCAGGGGGACAGGCAATCAGCCCCAGCATTTT CASRGTGNQPQHF
TRBJ2-1 TRBD1 - TRBV18 TGTGCCAGCTCACTCGCGACAGGGTCGGAAGAGCAGTTCTTC CASSLATGSEEQFF
TRBJ1-4 - few TRBV18 TGTGCCAGCTCTCTGCGACAGCCTAATGAAAAACTGTTTTTT CASSLRQPNEKLFF
TRBJ2-4 - few TRBV11-2 TGTGCCAGCAGCGGTCCGGGGGACATTCAGTACTTC CASSGPGDIQYF
TRBJ2-1 TRBD2 - TRBV4-1 TGCGCCAGCGGTAGAGCGGGAGTGGGGCATTATGAGCAGTTCTTC CASGRAGVGHYEQFF
TRBJ1-3 - many TRBV6-1 TGTGCCAGCAGCCCCCAGGGCTCTGGAAACACCATATATTTT CASSPQGSGNTIYF
TRBJ2-5 - few TRBV15 TGTGCCACCAGCAGAGACCGGACACAAGAGACCCAGTACTTC CATSRDRTQETQYF
TRBJ2-7 TRBD1 - TRBV4-1 TGCGCCAGCAGCCCGCGGGGACAGGTCTACGAGCAGTACTTC CASSPRGQVYEQYF
TRBJ2-1 - - TRBV7-8 TGTGCCAGCAGCTTCCGGACTATTAGCTCCTACAATGAGCAGTTCTTC CASSFRTISSYNEQFF
TRBJ2-2 TRBD1 - TRBV27 TGTGCCAGCCTGGGACAGGACACCGGGGAGCTGTTTTTT CASLGQDTGELFF
TRBJ2-7 - - TRBV3-1 TGTGCCAGCAGCCATCCCGACGGAGTAGAGTACTTC CASSHPDGVEYF
TRBJ1-3 TRBD1 few TRBV5-6 TGTGCCAGCAGCTTTTGGACAGGGAATATTGGAAACACCATATATTTT CASSFWTGNIGNTIYF
TRBJ2-1 TRBD1 - TRBV24-1 TGTGCCACCAGTGGAGATACCGGGACAGGGCGCTACAATGAGCAGTTCTTC CATSGDTGTGRYNEQFF
TRBJ2-7 - few TRBV3-1 TGTGCCAGCAGCCCCTCGGGACTTGAGCAGTACTTC CASSPSGLEQYF
TRBJ2-7 - few TRBV7-2 TGTGCCAGCAGCTCTAAGTTCGGGAGTAGCTCCTACGAGCAGTACTTC CASSSKFGSSSYEQYF
TRBJ1-2 TRBD1 - TRBV28 TGTGCCAGCAGTGACCCGGGACAGGGGGCGGAGCCCCCCCTCTTC CASSDPGQGAEPPLF